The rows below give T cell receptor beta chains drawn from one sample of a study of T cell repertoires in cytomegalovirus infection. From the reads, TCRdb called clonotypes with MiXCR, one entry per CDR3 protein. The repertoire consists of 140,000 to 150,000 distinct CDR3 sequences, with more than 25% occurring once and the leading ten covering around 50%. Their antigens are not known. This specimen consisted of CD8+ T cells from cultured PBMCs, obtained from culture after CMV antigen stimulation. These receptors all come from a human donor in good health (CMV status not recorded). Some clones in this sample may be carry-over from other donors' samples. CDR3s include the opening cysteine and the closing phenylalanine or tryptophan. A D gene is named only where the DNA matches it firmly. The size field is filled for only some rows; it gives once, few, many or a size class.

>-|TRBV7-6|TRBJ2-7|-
CASSSMGGYEQYF
TGTGCCAGCAGCTCTATGGGGGGCTACGAGCAGTACTTC
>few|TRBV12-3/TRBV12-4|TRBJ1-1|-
CASSLMGWTEAFF
TGTGCCAGCAGTCTAATGGGGTGGACTGAAGCTTTCTTT
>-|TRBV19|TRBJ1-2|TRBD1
CASTPGTGFGGYTF
TGTGCCAGTACTCCCGGGACAGGGTTTGGTGGCTACACCTTC
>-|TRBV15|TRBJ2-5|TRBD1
CATSNHGQGVTETQYF
TGTGCCACCAGCAACCACGGACAGGGGGTGACAGAGACCCAGTACTTC
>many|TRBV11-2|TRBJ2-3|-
CASSLGAVPSTDTQYF
TGTGCCAGCAGCTTAGGAGCGGTGCCCAGCACAGATACGCAGTATTTT
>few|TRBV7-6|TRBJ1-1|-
CASSSAGFSNTEAFF
TGTGCCAGCAGCTCGGCAGGGTTCTCAAACACTGAAGCTTTCTTT
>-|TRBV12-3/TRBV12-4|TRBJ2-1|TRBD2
CASSKSSGGNEQFF
TGTGCCAGCAGTAAGTCTAGCGGGGGCAATGAGCAGTTCTTC
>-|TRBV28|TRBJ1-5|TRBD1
CASRPGQGNQPQHF
TGTGCCAGCAGACCCGGACAGGGTAATCAGCCCCAGCATTTT
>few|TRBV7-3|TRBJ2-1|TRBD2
CASSLLAGGRDNEQFF
TGTGCCAGCAGCCTACTAGCGGGGGGGCGGGACAATGAGCAGTTCTTC
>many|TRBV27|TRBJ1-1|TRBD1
CASSLSGQPGTEAFF
TGTGCCAGCAGTTTATCGGGACAGCCGGGCACTGAAGCTTTCTTT
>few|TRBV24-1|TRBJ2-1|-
CATSDFSTSYNEQFF
TGTGCCACCAGTGATTTTTCTACCTCCTACAATGAGCAGTTCTTC
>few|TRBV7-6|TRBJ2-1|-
CASSLATTYNEQFF
TGTGCCAGCAGCTTAGCAACGACTTACAATGAGCAGTTCTTC
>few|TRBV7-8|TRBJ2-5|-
CASSLTAPETQYF
TGTGCCAGCAGCTTAACCGCTCCAGAGACCCAGTACTTC
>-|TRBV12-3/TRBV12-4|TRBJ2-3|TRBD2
CASSLGSGGGADTQYF
TGTGCCAGCAGTTTAGGTAGCGGGGGGGGGGCAGATACGCAGTATTTT
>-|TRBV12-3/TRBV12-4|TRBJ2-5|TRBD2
CASREETSPQETQYF
TGTGCCAGCAGAGAAGAGACTAGCCCGCAAGAGACCCAGTACTTC
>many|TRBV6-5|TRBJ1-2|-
CASSYSRENYGYTF
TGTGCCAGCAGTTACTCAAGGGAAAACTATGGCTACACCTTC
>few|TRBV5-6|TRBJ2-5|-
CASSSGVQQETQYF
TGTGCCAGCAGCTCGGGGGTGCAACAAGAGACCCAGTACTTC
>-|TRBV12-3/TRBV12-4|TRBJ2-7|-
CASRTSRDASSYEQYF
TGTGCCAGCAGGACCTCCCGAGACGCAAGCTCCTACGAGCAGTACTTC
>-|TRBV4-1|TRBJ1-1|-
CASSQDLAWASFF
TGCGCCAGCAGCCAAGATTTAGCCTGGGCGTCTTTCTTT
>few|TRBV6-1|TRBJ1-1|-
CASSERGLNTEAFF
TGTGCCAGCAGTGAGAGGGGCTTGAACACTGAAGCTTTCTTT
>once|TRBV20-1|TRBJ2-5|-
CSARVRRGYRGGETQYF
TGCAGTGCTAGAGTTAGACGGGGATACCGGGGAGGAGAGACCCAGTACTTC
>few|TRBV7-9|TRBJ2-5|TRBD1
CASSSDRAGTQYF
TGTGCCAGCAGCTCCGACAGGGCCGGGACCCAGTACTTC
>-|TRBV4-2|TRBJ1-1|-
CASSQLGAPEAFF
TGTGCCAGCAGCCAATTGGGGGCCCCTGAAGCTTTCTTT
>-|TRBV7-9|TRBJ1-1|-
CASSWGGEAFF
TGTGCCAGCAGCTGGGGGGGTGAAGCTTTCTTT
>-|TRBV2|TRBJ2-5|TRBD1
CASSASQGAGEETQYF
TGTGCCAGCAGCGCCTCACAGGGGGCTGGGGAGGAGACCCAGTACTTC
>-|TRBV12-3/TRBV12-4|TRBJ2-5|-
CASSSLPWTERQETQYF
TGTGCCAGCAGTTCTCTTCCTTGGACAGAGAGGCAAGAGACCCAGTACTTC
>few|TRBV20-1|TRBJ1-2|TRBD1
CSALPGDRPGYTF
TGCAGTGCTTTACCCGGGGACAGGCCTGGCTACACCTTC
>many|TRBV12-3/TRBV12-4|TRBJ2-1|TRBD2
CASSHPRLAGEQFF
TGTGCCAGCAGCCACCCCAGACTAGCGGGTGAGCAGTTCTTC
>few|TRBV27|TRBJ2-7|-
CASSPWENSYEQYF
TGTGCCAGCAGTCCGTGGGAGAATAGCTACGAGCAGTACTTC
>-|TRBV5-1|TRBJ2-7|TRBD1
CASSSGTGYEQYF
TGCGCCAGCAGCTCCGGGACAGGGTACGAGCAGTACTTC
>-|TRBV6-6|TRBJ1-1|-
CASSYQVNTEAFF
TGTGCCAGCAGTTACCAGGTGAACACTGAAGCTTTCTTT
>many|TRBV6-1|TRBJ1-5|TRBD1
CASSTGVQPQHF
TGTGCCAGCAGTACAGGGGTGCAGCCCCAGCATTTT
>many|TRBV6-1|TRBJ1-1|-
CATTAEGTSEAFF
TGTGCCACCACGGCCGAAGGGACCTCTGAAGCTTTCTTT
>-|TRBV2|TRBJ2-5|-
CASSDWAGETQYF
TGTGCCAGCAGTGATTGGGCTGGAGAGACCCAGTACTTC
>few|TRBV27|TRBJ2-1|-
CASSLQSYNEQFF
TGTGCCAGCAGTTTACAGTCATACAATGAGCAGTTCTTC
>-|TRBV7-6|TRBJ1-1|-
CDSSPGLNTEAFF
TGTGACAGCAGTCCTGGACTCAACACTGAAGCTTTCTTT
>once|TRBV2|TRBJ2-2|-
CASSEGTSNTGELFF
TGTGCCAGCAGTGAAGGGACGTCGAACACCGGGGAGCTGTTTTTT
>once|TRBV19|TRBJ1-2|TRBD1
CASSSSGGDYGYTF
TGTGCCAGTAGTTCCTCAGGGGGCGACTATGGCTACACCTTC
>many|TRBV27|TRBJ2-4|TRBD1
CASSLDRGNIQYF
TGTGCCAGCAGTTTAGACAGGGGGAACATTCAGTACTTC